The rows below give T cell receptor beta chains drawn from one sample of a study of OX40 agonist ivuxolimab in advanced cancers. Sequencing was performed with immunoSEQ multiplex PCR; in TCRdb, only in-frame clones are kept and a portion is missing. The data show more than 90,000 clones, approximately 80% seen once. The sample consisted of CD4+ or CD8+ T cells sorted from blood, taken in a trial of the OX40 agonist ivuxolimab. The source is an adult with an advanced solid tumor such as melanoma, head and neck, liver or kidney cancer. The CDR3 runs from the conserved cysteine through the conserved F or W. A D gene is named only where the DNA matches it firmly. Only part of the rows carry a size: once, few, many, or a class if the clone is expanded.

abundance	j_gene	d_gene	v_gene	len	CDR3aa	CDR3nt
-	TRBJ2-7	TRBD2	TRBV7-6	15	CASSLAGDRSYEQYF	TGTGCCAGCAGCTTGGCGGGAGATAGGTCCTACGAGCAGTACTTC
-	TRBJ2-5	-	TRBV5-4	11	CASSFGGTQYF	TGTGCCAGCAGCTTTGGGGGGACCCAGTACTTC
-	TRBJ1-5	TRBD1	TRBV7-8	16	CASSFRGTGLYQPQHF	TGTGCCAGCAGCTTCCGGGGGACAGGCTTGTATCAGCCCCAGCATTTT
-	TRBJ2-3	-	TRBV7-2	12	CASSLLLDTQYF	TGTGCCAGCAGCTTACTCCTAGATACGCAGTATTTT
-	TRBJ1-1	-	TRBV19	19	CASSAGWRPGGLMNTEAFF	TGTGCCAGTAGTGCCGGTTGGCGGCCTGGGGGTCTAATGAACACTGAAGCTTTCTTT
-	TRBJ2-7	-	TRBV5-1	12	CASSFPGNEQYF	TGCGCCAGCAGCTTCCCAGGGAACGAGCAGTACTTC
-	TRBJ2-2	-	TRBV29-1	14	CSVGSRPGTGELFF	TGCAGCGTTGGAAGTCGGCCGGGGACCGGGGAGCTGTTTTTT
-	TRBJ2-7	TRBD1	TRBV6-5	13	CASTGQGSYEQYF	TGTGCCAGCACCGGACAGGGATCCTACGAGCAGTACTTC
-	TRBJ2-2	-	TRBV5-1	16	CASSLDGGRMAGELFF	TGCGCCAGCAGCTTGGATGGGGGGAGGATGGCCGGGGAGCTGTTTTTT
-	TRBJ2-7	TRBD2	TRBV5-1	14	CASSSGEGPYEQYF	TGCGCCAGCAGTTCGGGGGAGGGCCCCTACGAGCAGTACTTC
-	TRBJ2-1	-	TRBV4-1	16	CASSHELGDPYNEQFF	TGCGCCAGCAGCCACGAACTTGGGGACCCCTACAATGAGCAGTTCTTC
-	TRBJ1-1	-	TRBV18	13	CASSPQGKTEAFF	TGTGCCAGCTCGCCTCAGGGTAAGACTGAAGCTTTCTTT
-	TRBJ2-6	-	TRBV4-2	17	CASSQDLEGARANVLTF	TGTGCCAGCAGCCAAGATTTGGAAGGGGCTCGGGCCAACGTCCTGACTTTC
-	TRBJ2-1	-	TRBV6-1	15	CASKYQYGQNNEQFF	TGTGCCAGCAAATATCAATACGGACAGAACAATGAGCAGTTCTTC
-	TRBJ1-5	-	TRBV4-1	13	CASSQVDQQPQHF	TGCGCCAGCAGCCAAGTGGACCAACAGCCCCAGCATTTT
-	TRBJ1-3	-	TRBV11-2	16	CASSLAGGRPGNTIYF	TGTGCCAGCAGCTTAGCGGGGGGCCGCCCTGGAAACACCATATATTTT
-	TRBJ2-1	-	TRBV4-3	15	CASSHGGALYNEQFF	TGCGCCAGCAGCCACGGCGGGGCCCTCTACAATGAGCAGTTCTTC
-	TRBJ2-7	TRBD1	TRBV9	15	CASSVGDSPSYEQYF	TGTGCCAGCAGCGTAGGGGACAGCCCCTCCTACGAGCAGTACTTC
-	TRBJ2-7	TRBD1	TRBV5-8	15	CASSLRGQTHYEQYF	TGTGCCAGCAGCTTGAGGGGACAGACACACTACGAGCAGTACTTC
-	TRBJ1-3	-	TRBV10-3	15	CASSAGALSGNTIYF	TGTGCCTCCTCAGCCGGGGCGCTCTCTGGAAACACCATATATTTT
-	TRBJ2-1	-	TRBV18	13	CATFRGELEEQFF	TGTGCCACTTTTAGGGGGGAGTTGGAGGAGCAGTTCTTC
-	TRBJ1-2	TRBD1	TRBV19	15	CASSLGTGGFYGYTF	TGTGCCAGTAGCCTCGGGACAGGGGGCTTCTATGGCTACACCTTC
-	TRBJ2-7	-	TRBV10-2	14	CASSETGTGYEQYF	TGCGCCAGCAGTGAGACCGGGACTGGCTACGAGCAGTACTTC
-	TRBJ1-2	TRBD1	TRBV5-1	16	CASSARTGTGNYGYTF	TGCGCCAGCAGCGCACGTACCGGGACAGGGAACTATGGCTACACCTTC
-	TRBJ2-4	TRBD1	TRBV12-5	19	CASGPPGQLESSAKNIQYF	TGTGCTAGTGGCCCCCCGGGACAGTTGGAAAGTAGTGCCAAAAACATTCAGTACTTC
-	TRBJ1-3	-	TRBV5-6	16	CASSLAGAVAGNTIYF	TGTGCCAGCAGCTTGGCCGGGGCGGTGGCTGGAAACACCATATATTTT
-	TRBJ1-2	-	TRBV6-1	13	CASRIGGVDGYTF	TGTGCCAGCAGAATTGGAGGGGTGGATGGCTACACCTTC
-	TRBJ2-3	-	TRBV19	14	CASSIATSTDTQYF	TGTGCCAGTAGTATCGCCACTAGCACAGATACGCAGTATTTT
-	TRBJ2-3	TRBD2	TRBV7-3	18	CASSSPYGTSGGTDTQYF	TGTGCCAGCAGCTCACCCTACGGGACTAGCGGGGGCACAGATACGCAGTATTTT
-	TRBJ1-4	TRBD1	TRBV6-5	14	CASSVRDSNEKLFF	TGTGCCAGCAGTGTCCGGGACAGTAATGAAAAACTGTTTTTT
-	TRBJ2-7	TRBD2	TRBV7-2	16	CASSSASGRGTYEQYF	TGTGCCAGCAGCTCCGCTAGCGGGAGGGGAACCTACGAGCAGTACTTC
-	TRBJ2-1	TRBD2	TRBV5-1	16	CASRAYREGQGNEQFF	TGCGCCAGCAGGGCGTATCGGGAGGGCCAGGGCAATGAGCAGTTCTTC
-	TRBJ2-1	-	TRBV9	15	CASSVAGASYNEQFF	TGTGCCAGCAGCGTAGCCGGGGCCTCCTACAATGAGCAGTTCTTC
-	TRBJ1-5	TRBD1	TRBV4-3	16	CASSQDGDRGNQPQHF	TGCGCCAGCAGCCAAGATGGCGACAGGGGCAATCAGCCCCAGCATTTT
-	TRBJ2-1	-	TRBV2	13	CASSYITYNEQFF	TGTGCCAGCAGTTATATAACCTACAATGAGCAGTTCTTC
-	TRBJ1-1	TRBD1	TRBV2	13	CASMSDREGEAFF	TGTGCCAGCATGAGCGACAGGGAGGGTGAAGCTTTCTTT
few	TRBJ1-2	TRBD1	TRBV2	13	CASQGGQVEGYTF	TGTGCCAGCCAAGGGGGACAGGTTGAAGGCTACACCTTC
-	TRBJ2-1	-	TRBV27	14	CASSVGSSYNEQFF	TGTGCCAGCAGTGTGGGTAGCTCCTACAATGAGCAGTTCTTC
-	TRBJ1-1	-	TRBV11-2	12	CASSLEWAEAFF	TGTGCCAGCAGCTTAGAGTGGGCAGAAGCTTTCTTT
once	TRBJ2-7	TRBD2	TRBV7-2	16	CASSHSGGWGSYEQYF	TGTGCCAGCAGCCACTCGGGAGGTTGGGGCTCCTACGAGCAGTACTTC
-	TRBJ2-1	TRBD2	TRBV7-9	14	CASSLTGGYNEQFF	TGTGCCAGCAGCTTGACGGGAGGCTACAATGAGCAGTTCTTC
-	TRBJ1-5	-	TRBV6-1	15	CASNPQRGSNQPQHF	TGTGCCAGCAATCCTCAAAGGGGTAGCAATCAGCCCCAGCATTTT
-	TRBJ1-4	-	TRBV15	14	CATSRDATNEKLFF	TGTGCCACCAGCCGAGACGCAACTAATGAAAAACTGTTTTTT
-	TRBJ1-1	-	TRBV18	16	CASSPQGGSLNTEAFF	TGTGCCAGCTCACCACAAGGGGGGTCGCTGAACACTGAAGCTTTCTTT